The 5 T cell receptor beta chains below come from one sample, sequenced in a study of blood T cell repertoires in COVID-19. TCRdb's copy holds only in-frame clones and misses some; the assay was immunoSEQ multiplex PCR. The repertoire holds a few hundred thousand clones, with more than 85% as singletons. The sequencing sample was made of peripheral blood. The receptor source for this set is a man in his forties or fifties with active or convalescent COVID-19.

The chain carries TRBV6-5 and TRBJ1-5, with a tentative D call TRBD1 (6 bases). Germline CDR1 MNHEY, CDR2 SVGAGI. V lost 4 bases to trimming and J lost 4 bases, with 11 bases between them. The CDR3 contains 14 residues. Here the CDR3 DNA reads TGTGCCAGCAGTTCCGGGACACCAAATCAGCCCCAGCATTTT. The encoded protein is CASSSGTPNQPQHF.

The chain is built from TRBV13 and TRBJ1-2; D may be TRBD1 (5 bases). Germline CDR1 is PRHDT and CDR2 is FYEKMQ (reference sequence). CDR3 length: 13 amino acids. The V and J ends lost 5 bases and 4 bases respectively, with 11 bases between them. Written as DNA, the CDR3 is TGTGCCAGCAGCCTTCAGGGTGGCTATGGCTACACCTTC. Translating gives CASSLQGGYGYTF.

A single count supports this clone. V is TRBV6-6 and J is TRBJ2-7; 8 nucleotides match TRBD2. Trimming removed 0 bases from V and 0 bases from J; junction bases left unmatched: 4. The CDR3 has 16 amino acids. CDR1 is MNHNY and CDR2 is SVGAGI in the germline V gene (reference sequence). The DNA of the CDR3 is TGTGCCAGCAGTTACTCGGGCGGGAGGTCCTCCTACGAGCAGTACTTC. It yields the protein CASSYSGGRSSYEQYF.

The CDR3 protein is CASSPRTSGRALKYEQYF. In nucleotides, the CDR3 is TGTGCCAGCAGCCCCAGGACTAGCGGGAGGGCCTTAAAGTACGAGCAGTACTTC. The V and J genes are TRBV3-1 (or the pseudogene TRBV3-2) and TRBJ2-7; 15 bases line up with TRBD2. The V and J ends lost 4 bases and 4 bases, in that order; junction bases with no gene match: 11. Per germline, CDR1 LGHDT and CDR2 YNNKEL (reference sequence). The CDR3 is 18 amino acids.

The gene calls are TRBV7-8 and TRBJ1-6; D is uncertain. Germline CDR1 SGHVS, CDR2 FQNEAQ. This CDR3 comprises 16 residues. V was trimmed by 1 base and J by 3 bases, leaving 10 bases between them. CDR3 nucleotide sequence: TGTGCCAGCAGCTTAGAGGAGTCCCTCTATAATTCACCCCTCCACTTT. It codes for CASSLEESLYNSPLHF. The variable domain in full, completed from reference TRBV7-8 and TRBJ1-6, reads GAGVSQSPRYKVAKRGQDVALRCDPISGHVSLFWYQQALGQGPEFLTYFQNEAQLDKSGLPSDRFFAERPEGSVSTLKIQRTQQEDSAVYLCASSLEESLYNSPLHFGNGTRLTVT.